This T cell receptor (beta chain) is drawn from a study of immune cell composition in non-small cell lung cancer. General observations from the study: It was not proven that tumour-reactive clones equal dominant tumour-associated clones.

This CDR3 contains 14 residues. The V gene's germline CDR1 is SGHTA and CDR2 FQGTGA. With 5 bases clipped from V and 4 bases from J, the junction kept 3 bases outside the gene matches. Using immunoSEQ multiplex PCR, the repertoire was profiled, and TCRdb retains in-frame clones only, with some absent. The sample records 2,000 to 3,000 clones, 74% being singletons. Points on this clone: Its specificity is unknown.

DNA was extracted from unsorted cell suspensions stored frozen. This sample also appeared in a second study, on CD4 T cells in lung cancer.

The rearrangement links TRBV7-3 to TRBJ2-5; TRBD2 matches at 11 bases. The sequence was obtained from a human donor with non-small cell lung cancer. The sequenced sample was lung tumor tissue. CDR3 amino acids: CASSVTSGAETQYF. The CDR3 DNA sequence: TGTGCCAGCAGCGTGACTAGCGGGGCAGAGACCCAGTACTTC.